Included here is one TCR beta chain sequence, with context. Its cognate antigen is unknown. This record belongs to a study of read filtering for tumor transcriptome and immune sequencing. V shed 4 bases, J shed 6 bases, and the junction held 6 bases outside the gene matches. Germline V CDR1 and CDR2: SGHKS, YYEKEE (reference sequence). The CDR3 totals 14 residues. Study observations and caveats: Sorted CD138-negative bone marrow cells were not purified T cells.

Molecular barcoded adaptors covering alpha/delta and beta/gamma chains were used on roughly 400 ng RNA. A single record per CDR3 protein comes from TCRdb applying MiXCR to the reads. Of tens of thousands of distinct CDR3 sequences listed, roughly an eighth were seen once; the top ten hold 60% to 80%. This chain joins TRBV5-5 and TRBJ2-2; 7 positions match TRBD1. This sequence originates from a donor at least 40 years old with multiple myeloma. The specimen sequenced was a population of CD138-negative cells sorted from bone marrow. In DNA, the CDR3 is TGTGCCAGCAGCGGTGGACAGGCAGCCGGGGAGCTGTTTTTT. This encodes CASSGGQAAGELFF.